Below, 6 T cell receptor beta chains from the same sample are listed, as sequenced in a study of T cell responses to AZD1222 COVID-19 vaccine. Assay used: immunoSEQ multiplex PCR; TCRdb lists only in-frame clones, some missing. This table holds about 110,000 clones, 84% found once. This specimen was peripheral blood, taken on day 0 of AZD1222 vaccination. All receptors come from an adult in good health.

This chain connects TRBV7-3 to TRBJ2-1; 7 bases align to TRBD2. This CDR3 has 14 residues. CDR1 is SGHTA and CDR2 is FQGTGA in the germline V gene. J lost 2 bases, V lost 8 bases, and 6 bases had no gene match. In nucleotides, the CDR3 is TGTGCCAGCGGAAAGGGAGGGGCCTACAATGAGCAGTTCTTC. Protein product: CASGKGGAYNEQFF. The complete variable domain, with remaining parts taken from reference TRBV7-3 and TRBJ2-1, reads GAGVSQTPSNKVTEKGKYVELRCDPISGHTALYWYRQSLGQGPEFLIYFQGTGAADDSGLPNDRFFAVRPEGSVSTLKIQRTERGDSAVYLCASGKGGAYNEQFFGPGTRLTVL.

This CDR3 reads CASSQDWGGYTF. The CDR3, as DNA: TGTGCCAGCAGCCAAGATTGGGGAGGCTACACCTTC. The genes are TRBV14 and TRBJ1-2; D ambiguous. Per germline, CDR1 SGHDN and CDR2 FVKESK. The germline V and J ends were trimmed by 0 bases and 8 bases, with 7 bases remaining between them. The CDR3 is 12 residues long.

The J gene is TRBJ2-1, the V gene TRBV2, with D perhaps matching TRBD1 (5 bases). In germline, CDR1 is SNHLY, CDR2 FYNNEI. Trimming pared 8 bases from V and 2 bases from J, leaving 10 bases between. This CDR3 has 13 residues. CDR3 region: CASSRVTYNEQFF. Written as DNA, the CDR3 is TGTGCCAGCTCCAGGGTGACCTACAATGAGCAGTTCTTC.

This clone was observed a few times. The chain is built from TRBV5-4 and TRBJ2-7, with a weak D call TRBD2 (6 bases). CDR3 length: 12 residues. With 4 bases removed from V and 2 bases from J, the gap between germline ends came to 7 bases. Germline CDR1 and CDR2: SGHNT and YYREEE (reference sequence). For the CDR3, the DNA is TGTGCCAGCAGCACGGGGGCCTACGAGCAGTACTTC. Encoded protein: CASSTGAYEQYF.

The chain recombines TRBV7-9 with TRBJ1-3; D might be TRBD1 (6 bases). The V gene's germline CDR1 is SEHNR and CDR2 FQNEAQ (reference sequence). The CDR3 is 14 amino acids. Trimming took off 7 bases at V and 0 bases at J, with 10 bases between the two ends. CDR3 in DNA: TGTGCCAGCAACCTACAGGGCTCTGGAAACACCATATATTTT. It is translated as CASNLQGSGNTIYF. Using reference TRBV7-9 and TRBJ1-3 for the parts outside the CDR3, the full variable domain is DTGVSQNPRHKITKRGQNVTFRCDPISEHNRLYWYRQTLGQGPEFLTYFQNEAQLEKSRLLSDRFSAERPKGSFSTLEIQRTEQGDSAMYLCASNLQGSGNTIYFGEGSWLTVV.

This clone was recorded once. The chain combines TRBV27 with TRBJ2-7; possible D gene TRBD1, 5 bases. CDR1 and CDR2 (germline): MNHEY, SMNVEV (reference sequence). This CDR3 comprises 14 residues. The germline V and J ends were trimmed by 4 bases and 2 bases, with 12 bases remaining between them. The CDR3 coding sequence is TGTGCCAGCAGTTCGACAGATCCCCCCTACGAGCAGTACTTC. It yields the protein CASSSTDPPYEQYF.